The 7 T cell receptor beta chains listed next were all sequenced from one sample in a study of CD8 T cells in ankylosing spondylitis. TCRdb re-derived calls from the 5' RACE reads in MiXCR, one entry per CDR3 protein. The sample lists some 130,000 distinct CDR3 sequences, approximately 10% seen once, with roughly 4.5% in the top ten. Sample: blood, either unsorted or a sorted T cell fraction (not recorded which). These receptors were collected from a female donor with ankylosing spondylitis or in good health (not recorded which).

This clonotype was observed many times. The chain employs TRBV28 and TRBJ2-3; 8 bases align to TRBD2. V lost 8 bases and J lost 2; bases outside the gene matches: 9. Germline-derived CDR1 and CDR2 are MDHEN and SYDVKM. The CDR3 loop spans 15 amino acids. The CDR3 is CASQDGGAVTDTQYF. The CDR3 region has the DNA TGTGCCAGCCAGGACGGGGGGGCAGTCACAGATACGCAGTATTTT. The complete variable domain, with remaining parts taken from reference TRBV28 and TRBJ2-3, reads DVKVTQSSRYLVKRTGEKVFLECVQDMDHENMFWYRQDPGLGLRLIYFSYDVKMKEKGDIPEGYSVSREKKERFSLILESASTNQTSMYLCASQDGGAVTDTQYFGPGTRLTVL.

This clonotype was recorded at least ten times. The chain carries TRBV12-3 or TRBV12-4 and TRBJ1-2; a possible D gene is TRBD1 (6 bases). V gave up 6 bases and J gave up 5 bases, with 10 bases separating them. The CDR3 has 12 amino acids. DNA for the CDR3: TGTGCCAGCAGCCGGGACACTTATGGCTACACCTTC. Its translation is CASSRDTYGYTF.

This clonotype showed up many times. V gene TRBV20-1 combines with J gene TRBJ1-2, with D perhaps matching TRBD1 (6 bases). The CDR3 length is 14 residues. Trimming took 0 bases from V and 8 from J, leaving 16 bases between them. In germline, CDR1 is DFQATT, CDR2 SNEGSKA (reference sequence). CDR3 sequence reads: CSARDFDGGQGYTF. The DNA for the CDR3 is TGCAGTGCTAGAGATTTCGACGGGGGCCAAGGCTACACCTTC.

This clonotype has a count of ten or more. The chain is built from TRBV5-1 and TRBJ2-5, with D perhaps TRBD2 (6 bases). Germline V gene data show CDR1 as SGHRS and CDR2 as YFSETQ. This CDR3 comprises 13 residues. Trimming stripped 6 bases from V and 2 bases from J, with 11 bases between. This chain's CDR3 is CASTGVGQETQYF. In nucleotides, the CDR3 is TGCGCCAGCACGGGGGTAGGACAAGAGACCCAGTACTTC.

Concerning this clonotype: A much larger clone sits a single nucleotide away, making a read error possible. This chain joins TRBV14 and TRBJ2-1, with D possibly TRBD1 on 6 matching bases. CDR1 is SGHDN, CDR2 FVKESK, per germline. The CDR3 sequence is 15 residues long. For the CDR3, the DNA is TGTGCCAGCAGCCACCTATTTGCGGACAGCAATGAGCATTTCTTC. Its translation is CASSHLFADSNEHFF.

This clonotype was found many times. This sequence joins TRBV18 and TRBJ2-7; TRBD2 is a possible D gene (5 bases). The CDR3 length is 14 residues. Deletions cut 3 bases from V and 5 bases from J, with 14 bases between. Germline values: CDR1 KGHSH, CDR2 LQKENI. CDR3 nucleotide sequence: TGTGCCAGCTCACCGGGGAGTTGGTTGGACGAGCAGTACTTC. It is translated as CASSPGSWLDEQYF.

This clonotype was recorded many times. The CDR3 spells CASSDWDRGRLARAFF. Written as DNA, the CDR3 is TGTGCCAGCAGCGATTGGGACAGGGGGCGATTGGCCCGAGCTTTCTTT. The chain is built from TRBV28 and TRBJ1-1; TRBD1 agrees at 12 bases. Looked up from germline, CDR1 is MDHEN and CDR2 is SYDVKM. The CDR3 sequence is 16 residues long. The V segment lost 6 bases and the J segment 10 bases; nucleotides outside the gene matches: 15.